This is a list of T cell receptor beta chains from one sample in a study of blood T cell repertoires in COVID-19. TCRdb keeps only in-frame clones here, not all; method: immunoSEQ multiplex PCR. There are about 75,000 clones in the sample; 88% occur only once, and about 20% lies in the top ten. Sequenced: peripheral blood. These receptors all come from a human donor in a cohort sampled during active COVID-19. Both conserved end residues are trimmed from each CDR3. Each record gives: V gene, J gene, CDR3 protein.

v_gene: TRBV7-8; j_gene: TRBJ2-3; CDR3aa: ASSSRTSGSTDTQY
v_gene: TRBV19; j_gene: TRBJ1-2; CDR3aa: ASSDLRSGYGYT
v_gene: TRBV6-4; j_gene: TRBJ2-7; CDR3aa: ASSDQGGFPTSYEQY
v_gene: TRBV24-1; j_gene: TRBJ2-5; CDR3aa: ATSDFDRGQGETQY
v_gene: TRBV19; j_gene: TRBJ1-2; CDR3aa: ASSILGRVNGYT
v_gene: TRBV19; j_gene: TRBJ2-3; CDR3aa: ASSITGGAADTQY
v_gene: TRBV9; j_gene: TRBJ2-7; CDR3aa: ASSVGQDEQY
v_gene: TRBV14; j_gene: TRBJ1-2; CDR3aa: ASSQKTGGNGYT
v_gene: TRBV20-1; j_gene: TRBJ1-2; CDR3aa: SASGTGSNYGYT
v_gene: TRBV7-8; j_gene: TRBJ2-1; CDR3aa: ASSLLPGLEKSYNEQF
v_gene: TRBV6-2/TRBV6-3; j_gene: TRBJ2-7; CDR3aa: ASSRAGGNYEQY
v_gene: TRBV18; j_gene: TRBJ2-5; CDR3aa: ASSPMTGGEETQY
v_gene: TRBV6-6; j_gene: TRBJ2-2; CDR3aa: ASSSGTGGGPGELF
v_gene: TRBV29-1; j_gene: TRBJ1-2; CDR3aa: SVDASGGRGYGYT
v_gene: TRBV6-5; j_gene: TRBJ2-1; CDR3aa: ASRRTGEYEQF
v_gene: TRBV21-1; j_gene: TRBJ2-4; CDR3aa: ASSEELTGCTDVAKNIQY
v_gene: TRBV18; j_gene: TRBJ2-3; CDR3aa: ASSPLLAMGTDTQY
v_gene: TRBV27; j_gene: TRBJ1-6; CDR3aa: ASSLGTGGYNSPLH
v_gene: TRBV5-1; j_gene: TRBJ2-5; CDR3aa: ASSLGGSQETQY
v_gene: TRBV12-3/TRBV12-4; j_gene: TRBJ2-1; CDR3aa: ASRLAGEQF
v_gene: TRBV29-1; j_gene: TRBJ1-2; CDR3aa: SVTDRQARNGYT
v_gene: TRBV28; j_gene: TRBJ2-3; CDR3aa: ASSSSGRTDTQY
v_gene: TRBV2; j_gene: TRBJ2-5; CDR3aa: ASSVEPGWGPQETQY
v_gene: TRBV6-2/TRBV6-3; j_gene: TRBJ2-7; CDR3aa: ASSYDGTGREQY
v_gene: TRBV6-5; j_gene: TRBJ2-6; CDR3aa: ASSYLASGANVLT
v_gene: TRBV10-1; j_gene: TRBJ2-3; CDR3aa: ASSSGLAGSRDTQY
v_gene: TRBV7-7; j_gene: TRBJ2-5; CDR3aa: ASSLGQGLEETQY
v_gene: TRBV2; j_gene: TRBJ2-5; CDR3aa: ASTLLAGGRETQY
v_gene: TRBV10-3; j_gene: TRBJ2-7; CDR3aa: AIRPDRGHSYEQY
v_gene: TRBV19; j_gene: TRBJ1-4; CDR3aa: ASRKQGFQTNEKLF
v_gene: TRBV5-1; j_gene: TRBJ2-3; CDR3aa: ASEVGATSTDTQY
v_gene: TRBV11-1; j_gene: TRBJ2-1; CDR3aa: ASSLTGSYNEQF
v_gene: TRBV19; j_gene: TRBJ2-3; CDR3aa: ASSTPLDTQY
v_gene: TRBV15; j_gene: TRBJ2-5; CDR3aa: ATSSNGDIRIQETQY
v_gene: TRBV12-3/TRBV12-4; j_gene: TRBJ2-5; CDR3aa: ASSLGRGETQY
v_gene: TRBV24-1; j_gene: TRBJ2-1; CDR3aa: ATSDWTSVTPYNEQF
v_gene: TRBV5-5; j_gene: TRBJ1-4; CDR3aa: ASSLAPTRVGNEKLF
v_gene: TRBV12-3/TRBV12-4; j_gene: TRBJ1-2; CDR3aa: ASSLWGGDGYT
v_gene: TRBV19; j_gene: TRBJ2-7; CDR3aa: ASSAGTYEQY
v_gene: TRBV9; j_gene: TRBJ2-3; CDR3aa: ASSVELAGGTDTQY
v_gene: TRBV4-1; j_gene: TRBJ2-7; CDR3aa: ASSHPGLAGYEQY
v_gene: TRBV4-3; j_gene: TRBJ1-6; CDR3aa: ASSQVTRTWGSPLH
v_gene: TRBV6-4; j_gene: TRBJ2-7; CDR3aa: ASPGTGINEQY
v_gene: TRBV4-1; j_gene: TRBJ1-4; CDR3aa: ASSQVGTGATNEKLF
v_gene: TRBV7-6; j_gene: TRBJ2-7; CDR3aa: ASGRQVSSYEQY
v_gene: TRBV15; j_gene: TRBJ2-3; CDR3aa: ATSRDRVDTQY
v_gene: TRBV4-3; j_gene: TRBJ2-2; CDR3aa: ASSRVRGTTGELF
v_gene: TRBV6-5; j_gene: TRBJ1-2; CDR3aa: ASSYSAGGNYGYT
v_gene: TRBV7-3; j_gene: TRBJ2-3; CDR3aa: ASSPDRVANTDTQY